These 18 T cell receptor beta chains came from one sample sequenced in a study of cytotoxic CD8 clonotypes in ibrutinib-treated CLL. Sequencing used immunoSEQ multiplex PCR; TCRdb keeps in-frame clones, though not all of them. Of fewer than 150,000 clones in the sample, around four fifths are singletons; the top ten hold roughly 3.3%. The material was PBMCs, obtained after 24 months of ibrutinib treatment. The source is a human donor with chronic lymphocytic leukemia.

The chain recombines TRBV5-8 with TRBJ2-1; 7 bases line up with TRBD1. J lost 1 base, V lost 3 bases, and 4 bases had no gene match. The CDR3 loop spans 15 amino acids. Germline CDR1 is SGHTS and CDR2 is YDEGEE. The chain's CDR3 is CASSSGTASYNEQFF. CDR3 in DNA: TGTGCCAGCAGCTCTGGGACAGCATCCTACAATGAGCAGTTCTTC. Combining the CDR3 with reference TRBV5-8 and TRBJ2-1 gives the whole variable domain EAGVTQSPTHLIKTRGQQATLRCSPISGHTSVYWYQQALGLGLQFLLWYDEGEERNRGNFPPRFSGRQFPNYSSELNVNALELEDSALYLCASSSGTASYNEQFFGPGTRLTVL.

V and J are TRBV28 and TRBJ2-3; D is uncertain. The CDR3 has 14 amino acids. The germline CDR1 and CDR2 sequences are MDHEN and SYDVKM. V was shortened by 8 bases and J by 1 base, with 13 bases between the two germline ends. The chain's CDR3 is CASRPLGGTDTQYF. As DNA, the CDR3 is TGTGCCAGCCGACCGCTCGGAGGCACAGATACGCAGTATTTT. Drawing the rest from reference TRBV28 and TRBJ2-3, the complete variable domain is DVKVTQSSRYLVKRTGEKVFLECVQDMDHENMFWYRQDPGLGLRLIYFSYDVKMKEKGDIPEGYSVSREKKERFSLILESASTNQTSMYLCASRPLGGTDTQYFGPGTRLTVL.

The CDR3 loop is CASSQAAGYQETQYF. CDR3 nucleotide sequence: TGCGCCAGCAGCCAAGCCGCAGGATACCAAGAGACCCAGTACTTC. J is TRBJ2-5 and V is TRBV4-3; D gene unclear. V was pared by 1 base and J by 0 bases, with 9 bases between. The CDR3 covers 15 residues. Germline CDR1 reads LGHNA; CDR2 reads YSLEER.

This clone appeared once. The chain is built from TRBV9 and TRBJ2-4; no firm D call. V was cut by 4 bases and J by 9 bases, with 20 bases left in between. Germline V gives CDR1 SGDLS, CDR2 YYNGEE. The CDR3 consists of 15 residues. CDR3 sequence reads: CASSQGQSLGGIQYF. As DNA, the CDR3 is TGTGCCAGCAGCCAAGGGCAGTCGCTTGGTGGCATTCAGTACTTC.

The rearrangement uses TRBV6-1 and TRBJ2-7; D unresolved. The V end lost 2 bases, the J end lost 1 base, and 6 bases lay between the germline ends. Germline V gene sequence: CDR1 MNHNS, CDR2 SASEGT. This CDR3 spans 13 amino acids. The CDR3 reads CASSESSSYEQYF. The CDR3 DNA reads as TGTGCCAGCAGTGAATCGTCGTCCTACGAGCAGTACTTC.

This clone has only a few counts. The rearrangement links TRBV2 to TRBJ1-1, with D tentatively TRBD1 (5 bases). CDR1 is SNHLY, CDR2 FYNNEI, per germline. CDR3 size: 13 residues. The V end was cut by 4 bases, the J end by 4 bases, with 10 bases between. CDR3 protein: CASSAGDGTEAFF. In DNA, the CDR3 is TGTGCCAGCAGTGCGGGGGATGGCACTGAAGCTTTCTTT.

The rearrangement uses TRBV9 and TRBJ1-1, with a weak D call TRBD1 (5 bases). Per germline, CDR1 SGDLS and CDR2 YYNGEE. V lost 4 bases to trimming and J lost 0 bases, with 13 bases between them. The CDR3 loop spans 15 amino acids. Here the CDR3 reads CASSPQDNMNTEAFF. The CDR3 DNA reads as TGTGCCAGCAGCCCCCAGGACAACATGAACACTGAAGCTTTCTTT.

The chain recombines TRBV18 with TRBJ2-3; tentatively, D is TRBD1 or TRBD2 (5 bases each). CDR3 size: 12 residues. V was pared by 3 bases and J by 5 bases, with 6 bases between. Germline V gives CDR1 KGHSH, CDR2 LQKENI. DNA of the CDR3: TGTGCCAGCTCACCGGGACGAGATACGCAGTATTTT. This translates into CASSPGRDTQYF. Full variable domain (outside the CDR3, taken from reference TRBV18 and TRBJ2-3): NAGVMQNPRHLVRRRGQEARLRCSPMKGHSHVYWYRQLPEEGLKFMVYLQKENIIDESGMPKERFSAEFPKEGPSILRIQQVVRGDSAAYFCASSPGRDTQYFGPGTRLTVL.

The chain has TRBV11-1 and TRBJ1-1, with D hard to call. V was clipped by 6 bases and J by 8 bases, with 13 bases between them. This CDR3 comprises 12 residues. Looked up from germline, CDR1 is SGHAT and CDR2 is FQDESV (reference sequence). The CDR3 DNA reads TGTGCCAGCAGAGATAATAACCTGGAAGCTTTCTTT. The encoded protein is CASRDNNLEAFF.

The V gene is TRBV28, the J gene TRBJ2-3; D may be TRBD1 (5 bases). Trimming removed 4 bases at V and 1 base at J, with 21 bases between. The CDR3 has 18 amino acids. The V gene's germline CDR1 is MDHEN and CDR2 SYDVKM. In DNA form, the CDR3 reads TGTGCCAGCAGTTCCAATACAGCCAGGGTCATCGGCACAGATACGCAGTATTTT. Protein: CASSSNTARVIGTDTQYF. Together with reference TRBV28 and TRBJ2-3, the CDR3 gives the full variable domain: DVKVTQSSRYLVKRTGEKVFLECVQDMDHENMFWYRQDPGLGLRLIYFSYDVKMKEKGDIPEGYSVSREKKERFSLILESASTNQTSMYLCASSSNTARVIGTDTQYFGPGTRLTVL.

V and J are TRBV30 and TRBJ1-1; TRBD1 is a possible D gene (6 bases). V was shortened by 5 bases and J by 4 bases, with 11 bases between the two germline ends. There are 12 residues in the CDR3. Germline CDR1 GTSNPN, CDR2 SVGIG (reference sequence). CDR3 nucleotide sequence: TGTGCCTGGGATACAGGGCCCACTGAAGCTTTCTTT. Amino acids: CAWDTGPTEAFF.

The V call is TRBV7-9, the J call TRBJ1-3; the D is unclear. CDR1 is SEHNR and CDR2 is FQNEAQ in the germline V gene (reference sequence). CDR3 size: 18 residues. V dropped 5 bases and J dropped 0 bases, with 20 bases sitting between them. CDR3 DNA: TGTGCCAGCAGCCCGACCCCGCGCACAGTCCTCTCTGGAAACACCATATATTTT. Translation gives CASSPTPRTVLSGNTIYF.

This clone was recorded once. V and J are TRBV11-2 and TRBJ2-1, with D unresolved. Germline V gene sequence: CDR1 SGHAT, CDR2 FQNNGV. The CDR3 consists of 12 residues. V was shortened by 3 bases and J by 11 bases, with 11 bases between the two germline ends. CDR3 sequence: CASSFVGLKQFF. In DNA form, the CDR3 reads TGTGCCAGCAGCTTCGTAGGGCTAAAGCAGTTCTTC.

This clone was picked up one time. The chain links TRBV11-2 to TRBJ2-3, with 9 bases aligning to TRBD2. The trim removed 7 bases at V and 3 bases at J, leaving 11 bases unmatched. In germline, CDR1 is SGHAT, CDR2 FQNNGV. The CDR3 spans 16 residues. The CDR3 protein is CASNPLLAGATDTQYF. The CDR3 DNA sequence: TGTGCCAGCAACCCCTTACTAGCGGGCGCGACAGATACGCAGTATTTT. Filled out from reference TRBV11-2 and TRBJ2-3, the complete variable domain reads EAGVAQSPRYKIIEKRQSVAFWCNPISGHATLYWYQQILGQGPKLLIQFQNNGVVDDSQLPKDRFSAERLKGVDSTLKIQPAKLEDSAVYLCASNPLLAGATDTQYFGPGTRLTVL.

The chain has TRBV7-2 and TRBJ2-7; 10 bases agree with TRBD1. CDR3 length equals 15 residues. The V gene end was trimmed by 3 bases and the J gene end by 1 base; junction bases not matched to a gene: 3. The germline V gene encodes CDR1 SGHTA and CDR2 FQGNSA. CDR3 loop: CASSFGQGGSYEQYF. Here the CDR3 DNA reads TGTGCCAGCAGCTTCGGACAGGGGGGATCCTACGAGCAGTACTTC.

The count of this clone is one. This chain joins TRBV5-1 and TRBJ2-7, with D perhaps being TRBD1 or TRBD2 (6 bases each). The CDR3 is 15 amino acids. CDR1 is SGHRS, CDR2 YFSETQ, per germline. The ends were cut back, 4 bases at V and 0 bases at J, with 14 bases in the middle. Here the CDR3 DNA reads TGCGCCAGCAGCGCCGGGGGCTCCCTCTCCTACGAGCAGTACTTC. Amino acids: CASSAGGSLSYEQYF. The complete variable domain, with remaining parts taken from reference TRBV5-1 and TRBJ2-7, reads KAGVTQTPRYLIKTRGQQVTLSCSPISGHRSVSWYQQTPGQGLQFLFEYFSETQRNKGNFPGRFSGRQFSNSRSEMNVSTLELGDSALYLCASSAGGSLSYEQYFGPGTRLTVT.

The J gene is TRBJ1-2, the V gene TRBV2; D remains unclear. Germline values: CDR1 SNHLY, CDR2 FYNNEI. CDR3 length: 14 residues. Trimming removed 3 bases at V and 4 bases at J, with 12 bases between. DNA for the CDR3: TGTGCCAGCAGTGAGGTGGGTTACGGCTATGGCTACACCTTC. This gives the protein CASSEVGYGYGYTF. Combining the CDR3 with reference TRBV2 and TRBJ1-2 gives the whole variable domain EPEVTQTPSHQVTQMGQEVILRCVPISNHLYFYWYRQILGQKVEFLVSFYNNEISEKSEIFDDQFSVERPDGSNFTLKIRSTKLEDSAMYFCASSEVGYGYGYTFGSGTRLTVV.

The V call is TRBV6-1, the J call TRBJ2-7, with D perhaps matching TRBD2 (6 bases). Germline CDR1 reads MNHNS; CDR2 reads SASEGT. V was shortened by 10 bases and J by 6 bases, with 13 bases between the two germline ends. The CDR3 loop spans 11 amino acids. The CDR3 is CATSVGGEQYF. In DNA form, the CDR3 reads TGTGCCACTAGCGTCGGGGGCGAGCAGTACTTC.